This record looks at one T cell receptor beta chain sequence and its context. Clones were sequenced by immunoSEQ multiplex PCR, and TCRdb holds only the in-frame ones, with some missing. There are about 300,000 clones in the sample; roughly 90% occur only once, and approximately 2% lies in the top ten. These data originate in a study of blood T cell repertoires in COVID-19. Study summary: COVID-19 samples from acute and convalescent phases originated in the United States, Italy and Spain.

Trimming pared 3 bases from V and 5 bases from J, leaving 13 bases between. CDR3 length: 15 residues. CDR1 is WSHSY and CDR2 is SAAADI in the germline V gene. Source material: peripheral blood. V is TRBV10-2 and J is TRBJ2-2; a possible D gene is TRBD2 (5 bases). The sequence was collected from a man aged 18 to 29 with active or convalescent COVID-19. The DNA for the CDR3 is TGCGCCAGCAGTGACCCGGGGTTGCGTACCGGGGAGCTGTTTTTT. As protein: CASSDPGLRTGELFF.